These 29 T cell receptor beta chains share one sample of origin, sequenced in a study of blood T cell repertoires in COVID-19. The table came from immunoSEQ multiplex PCR; TCRdb's copy has only in-frame clones and leaves some out. The sample lists 65,000 to 80,000 clones, roughly 88% occurring once. The sequenced sample consisted of peripheral blood. All receptors come from a man aged 25 to 40 with acute or convalescent COVID-19.

The V call is TRBV11-2, the J call TRBJ1-2; D may be TRBD1 (5 bases). Trimming removed 0 bases from V and 6 bases from J, with 5 bases in between. This CDR3 comprises 12 residues. Germline V gene lookup returns CDR1 SGHAT and CDR2 FQNNGV. CDR3 in amino acids: CASSLEGDGYTF. CDR3 nucleotides: TGTGCCAGCAGCTTAGAAGGGGATGGCTACACCTTC.

The rearrangement links TRBV3-1 (or the pseudogene TRBV3-2) to TRBJ1-3, with D unclear. Germline lookup yields CDR1 LGHDT and CDR2 YNNKEL (reference sequence). V lost 4 bases to trimming and J lost 0 bases, with 10 bases between them. The CDR3 runs to 15 residues. CDR3 DNA sequence: TGTGCCAGCAGCCTTGGAGCCCCCTCTGGAAACACCATATATTTT. This encodes CASSLGAPSGNTIYF.

The CDR3 region is CASSVDRSSGNTIYF. The CDR3 nucleotides read TGTGCCAGCAGCGTAGACCGGAGCTCTGGAAACACCATATATTTT. The V and J genes are TRBV9 and TRBJ1-3; D gene uncertain. The CDR3 covers 15 residues. Germline CDR1 and CDR2: SGDLS and YYNGEE. The germline V and J ends were trimmed by 0 bases and 0 bases, with 7 bases remaining between them.

The CDR3 sequence is CASSATRTSGNTDTQYF. DNA of the CDR3: TGTGCCAGCAGTGCAACACGGACTAGCGGTAACACAGATACGCAGTATTTT. V usage is TRBV6-1 and J usage is TRBJ2-3, with TRBD2 identical over 10 bases. The CDR3 runs to 17 residues. V lost 4 bases to trimming and J lost 2 bases; unmatched junction nucleotides: 9. Germline assignment: CDR1 MNHNS and CDR2 SASEGT.

The chain employs TRBV5-1 and TRBJ2-6; 7 bases fit TRBD2. Germline values: CDR1 SGHRS, CDR2 YFSETQ. J gave up 2 bases and V 5 bases, and 7 bases lay outside the gene matches. The CDR3 is made up of 16 amino acids. The CDR3 loop reads CASRPDGGTGANVLTF. In DNA, the CDR3 is TGCGCCAGCAGACCGGACGGGGGGACTGGGGCCAACGTCCTGACTTTC.

This clone showed up just a few times. V and J are TRBV27 and TRBJ2-3, with a weak D call TRBD1 (6 bases). Trimming shortened V by 5 bases and J by 0 bases, and 12 bases separated the two germline ends. Germline V gene lookup returns CDR1 MNHEY and CDR2 SMNVEV (reference sequence). The CDR3 spans 15 residues. This chain's CDR3 is CASSVTGPSTDTQYF. CDR3 bases: TGTGCCAGCAGTGTCACAGGGCCTAGCACAGATACGCAGTATTTT.

V is TRBV11-2 and J is TRBJ2-5; 8 positions match TRBD2. Germline V lookup: CDR1 SGHAT, CDR2 FQNNGV. V lost 5 bases to trimming and J lost 3 bases; unmatched junction nucleotides: 5. CDR3 size: 14 residues. CDR3 DNA sequence: TGTGCCAGCAGCCGGGGGGGTCCTAAAGAGACCCAGTACTTC. Protein product: CASSRGGPKETQYF.

The chain has TRBV7-9 and TRBJ1-3; the D gene is possibly TRBD1 (5 bases). The CDR3 runs to 15 residues. V lost 1 base, J lost 4 bases, and 11 bases lay in between. CDR1 and CDR2 (germline): SEHNR, FQNEAQ (reference sequence). CDR3 in DNA: TGTGCCAGCAGCTTAGAAGGGGCGCGGGGAAACACCATATATTTT. Encoded protein: CASSLEGARGNTIYF.

This clone was detected only once. The chain recombines TRBV10-3 with TRBJ1-2; 7 bases align to TRBD1. With V trimmed by 3 bases and J by 8 bases, 6 bases remained unmatched. The CDR3 is 13 residues long. Germline lookup yields CDR1 ENHRY and CDR2 SYGVKD. CDR3: CAISEGTVGGYTF. CDR3 nucleotides: TGTGCCATCAGTGAAGGGACAGTAGGCGGCTACACCTTC.

This chain connects TRBV5-1 to TRBJ2-3, with D tentatively TRBD2 (5 bases). The V end was cut by 1 base, the J end by 0 bases, with 9 bases between. Germline lookup yields CDR1 SGHRS and CDR2 YFSETQ. The CDR3 length is 15 residues. The CDR3 region has the DNA TGCGCCAGCAGCTTGACAGCGGCTAGCACAGATACGCAGTATTTT. This codes for CASSLTAASTDTQYF.

This clone has only a few counts. The rearrangement joins TRBV24-1 to TRBJ1-1; 9 bases match TRBD1. This CDR3 region has 20 residues. V lost 6 bases, J lost 2 bases, and 21 bases stayed unmatched. Germline V lookup: CDR1 KGHDR, CDR2 SFDVKD. The CDR3 spells CATSFPRADRGGCKNTEAFF. The CDR3 DNA reads TGTGCCACCAGTTTTCCCCGGGCGGACAGGGGTGGATGCAAAAACACTGAAGCTTTCTTT.

V gene TRBV3-1 (or the pseudogene TRBV3-2) combines with J gene TRBJ2-4; D is perhaps TRBD1 (7 bases). Germline CDR1 is LGHDT and CDR2 is YNNKEL (reference sequence). CDR3 length equals 21 residues. Deletions cut 1 base from V and 0 bases from J, with 25 bases between. The CDR3 nucleotides are TGTGCCAGCAGCCAAGTCTTCAGTGTGCAGGGGGGATCTATAGCCAAAAACATTCAGTACTTC. It codes for CASSQVFSVQGGSIAKNIQYF.

This rearrangement joins TRBV11-2 to TRBJ1-3; 7 nucleotides align to TRBD1. CDR1 is SGHAT, CDR2 FQNNGV, per germline. The CDR3 is 14 residues long. Trimming at V came to 5 bases and at J to 3 bases, leaving 4 bases not matched to a gene. The CDR3, as DNA: TGTGCCAGCAGCCTGACAGGGAATGGAAACACCATATATTTT. Translation: CASSLTGNGNTIYF.

V gene TRBV28 combines with J gene TRBJ1-1, with D maybe TRBD1 (5 bases). The CDR3 sequence is 14 residues long. Trimming cost V 5 bases and J 1 base, with 11 bases left between them. CDR1 and CDR2 from the germline V gene are MDHEN and SYDVKM. The CDR3 sequence is CASSPDTQNTEAFF. CDR3 DNA sequence: TGTGCCAGCAGTCCGGACACCCAGAACACTGAAGCTTTCTTT. Combining the CDR3 with reference TRBV28 and TRBJ1-1 gives the whole variable domain DVKVTQSSRYLVKRTGEKVFLECVQDMDHENMFWYRQDPGLGLRLIYFSYDVKMKEKGDIPEGYSVSREKKERFSLILESASTNQTSMYLCASSPDTQNTEAFFGQGTRLTVV.

The chain employs TRBV28 and TRBJ2-4, with D possibly being TRBD1 (5 bases). The length of the CDR3 is 14 residues. V was clipped by 7 bases and J by 1 base, with 11 bases between them. The germline CDR1 and CDR2 sequences are MDHEN and SYDVKM. CDR3 sequence reads: CASTPTVAKNIQYF. CDR3 nucleotide sequence: TGTGCCAGCACACCGACAGTTGCCAAAAACATTCAGTACTTC.

This clone occurred a few times. The chain links TRBV9 to TRBJ1-1; TRBD1 aligns across 8 bases. CDR1 SGDLS and CDR2 YYNGEE come from the germline V gene. Trimming at V came to 3 bases and at J to 3 bases, leaving 7 bases not matched to a gene. This CDR3 spans 15 amino acids. The CDR3 sequence is CASSAQPTGDTEAFF. Written as DNA, the CDR3 is TGTGCCAGCAGCGCCCAGCCGACAGGGGACACTGAAGCTTTCTTT.

The chain employs TRBV30 and TRBJ1-2; 7 nucleotides agree with TRBD1. The germline V gene has CDR1 GTSNPN and CDR2 SVGIG (reference sequence). The V and J ends lost 2 bases and 8 bases, in that order; junction bases with no gene match: 11. The CDR3 has 14 amino acids. CDR3 residues: CAWSPRRGLDGYTF. CDR3 sequence (DNA): TGTGCCTGGAGTCCCAGGAGGGGGCTCGACGGCTACACCTTC.

V usage is TRBV5-1 and J usage is TRBJ1-1; D possibly corresponds to TRBD1 (5 bases). Trimming removed 0 bases at V and 5 bases at J, with 14 bases between. The CDR3 sequence is 15 residues long. Germline CDR1 and CDR2: SGHRS and YFSETQ. Written as DNA, the CDR3 is TGCGCCAGCAGCTTGGAAGGCGGGGGACTAACTGAAGCTTTCTTT. Amino acid sequence: CASSLEGGGLTEAFF.

J is TRBJ2-1 and V is TRBV15, with no clear D. The V gene lost 0 bases and the J gene lost 3 bases, with 6 bases spanning the gap. Germline V lookup: CDR1 LNHNV, CDR2 YYDKDF (reference sequence). The CDR3 runs to 14 residues. The CDR3 DNA reads as TGTGCCACCAGCAGAGAAGCAAGCTACAATGAGCAGTTCTTC. This sequence encodes CATSREASYNEQFF.

The rearrangement joins TRBV9 to TRBJ2-1; tentatively, D is TRBD1 (6 bases). The CDR3 consists of 15 residues. Germline V CDR1 and CDR2: SGDLS, YYNGEE. V was shortened by 4 bases and J by 3 bases, with 14 bases between the two germline ends. The CDR3 spells CASSKQGDFYNEQFF. In DNA form, the CDR3 reads TGTGCCAGCAGCAAACAGGGAGATTTCTACAATGAGCAGTTCTTC.

This chain connects TRBV3-1 (or the pseudogene TRBV3-2) to TRBJ1-2; D perhaps matches TRBD1 (6 bases). This CDR3 has 12 residues. V was trimmed by 1 base and J by 8 bases, leaving 8 bases between them. CDR1 and CDR2 from the germline V gene are LGHDT and YNNKEL (reference sequence). CDR3 in DNA: TGTGCCAGCAGCCAAGTTACAGGGGGCTACACCTTC. As protein: CASSQVTGGYTF.

The chain joins TRBV19 to TRBJ2-7; D ambiguous. CDR1 and CDR2 from the germline V gene are LNHDA and SQIVND (reference sequence). The ends were cut back, 5 bases at V and 2 bases at J, with 13 bases in the middle. CDR3 size: 14 residues. DNA of the CDR3: TGTGCCAGTAGTGATGTCGGTAGAACCTACGAGCAGTACTTC. Translation gives CASSDVGRTYEQYF. Variable domain in full (rest from reference TRBV19 and TRBJ2-7): DGGITQSPKYLFRKEGQNVTLSCEQNLNHDAMYWYRQDPGQGLRLIYYSQIVNDFQKGDIAEGYSVSREKKESFPLTVTSAQKNPTAFYLCASSDVGRTYEQYFGPGTRLTVT.

J is TRBJ1-2 and V is TRBV4-2; D might be TRBD1 (6 bases). V shed 3 bases and J shed 5 bases, with 22 bases lying between them. Germline V gene lookup returns CDR1 LGHNA and CDR2 YNFKEQ. The CDR3 has 17 residues. Written as DNA, the CDR3 is TGTGCCAGCAGCCAGTCGGTAACCGGGACAACCATTTATGGCTACACCTTC. The encoded protein is CASSQSVTGTTIYGYTF.

The chain has TRBV6-5 and TRBJ2-7, with TRBD1 matching over 8 bases. The germline V gene has CDR1 MNHEY and CDR2 SVGAGI. The trim removed 8 bases at V and 7 bases at J, leaving 7 bases unmatched. This CDR3 region has 12 residues. This chain's CDR3 is CASGWTGREQYV. The CDR3 DNA reads TGTGCCAGCGGGTGGACAGGGCGGGAGCAGTACGTC.

This chain uses TRBV19 with TRBJ2-7, with a weak D call TRBD2 (6 bases). Germline V gene sequence: CDR1 LNHDA, CDR2 SQIVND (reference sequence). The CDR3 loop spans 13 amino acids. V was shortened by 3 bases and J by 3 bases, with 9 bases between the two germline ends. The CDR3 DNA reads as TGTGCCAGTAGTATGGAGGGCCTCTACGAGCAGTACTTC. This encodes CASSMEGLYEQYF.

V and J are TRBV29-1 and TRBJ2-2, with TRBD2 identical over 9 bases. In germline, CDR1 is SQVTM, CDR2 ANQGSEA. Unmatched junction bases numbered 2, after V lost 2 bases and J lost 7 bases. CDR3 length: 13 residues. In DNA, the CDR3 is TGCAGCGTTGAACTAGCGGGGAACGGGGAGCTGTTTTTT. This translates into CSVELAGNGELFF.

The chain uses TRBV5-6 and TRBJ1-6, with 7 bases lining up with TRBD1. V shed 0 bases and J 7 bases; nucleotides not matched to a gene: 4. From germline, CDR1 is SGHDT and CDR2 YYEEEE. The CDR3 length is 15 residues. CDR3 in amino acids: CASSLGGQLNSPLHF. The CDR3 DNA reads TGTGCCAGCAGCTTGGGGGGACAGCTGAATTCACCCCTCCACTTT.

The V call is TRBV30, the J call TRBJ2-1; D not certain. This CDR3 comprises 14 residues. Trimming pared 0 bases from V and 0 bases from J, leaving 6 bases between. CDR1 is GTSNPN and CDR2 is SVGIG in the germline V gene (reference sequence). The CDR3 sequence is CAWSVPVSYNEQFF. The CDR3 coding sequence is TGTGCCTGGAGTGTCCCAGTCTCCTACAATGAGCAGTTCTTC. Combining the CDR3 with reference TRBV30 and TRBJ2-1 gives the whole variable domain SQTIHQWPATLVQPVGSPLSLECTVEGTSNPNLYWYRQAAGRGLQLLFYSVGIGQISSEVPQNLSASRPQDRQFILSSKKLLLSDSGFYLCAWSVPVSYNEQFFGPGTRLTVL.

V and J are TRBV5-1 and TRBJ2-5, with D maybe TRBD2 (5 bases). V was clipped by 3 bases and J by 4 bases, with 16 bases between them. The CDR3 is 15 residues long. Per the germline V gene, CDR1 is SGHRS and CDR2 is YFSETQ. CDR3 in amino acids: CASSSQRGHGETQYF. The CDR3 coding sequence is TGCGCCAGCAGCTCCCAGCGAGGGCATGGAGAGACCCAGTACTTC.